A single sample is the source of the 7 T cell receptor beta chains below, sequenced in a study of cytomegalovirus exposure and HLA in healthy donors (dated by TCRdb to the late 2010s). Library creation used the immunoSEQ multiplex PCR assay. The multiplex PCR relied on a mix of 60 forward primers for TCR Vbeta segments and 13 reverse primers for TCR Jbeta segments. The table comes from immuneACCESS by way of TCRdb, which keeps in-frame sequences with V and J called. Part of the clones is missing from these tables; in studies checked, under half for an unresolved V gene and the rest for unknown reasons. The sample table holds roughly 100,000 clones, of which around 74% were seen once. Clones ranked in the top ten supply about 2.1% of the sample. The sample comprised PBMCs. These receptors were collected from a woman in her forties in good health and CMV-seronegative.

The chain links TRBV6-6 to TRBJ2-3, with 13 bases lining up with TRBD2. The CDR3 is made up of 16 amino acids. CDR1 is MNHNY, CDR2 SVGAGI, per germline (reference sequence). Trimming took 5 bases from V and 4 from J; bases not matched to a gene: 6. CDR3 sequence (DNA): TGTGCCAGCAGTGGTACTAGCGGGGGGGGTGCAGATACGCAGTATTTT. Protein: CASSGTSGGGADTQYF.

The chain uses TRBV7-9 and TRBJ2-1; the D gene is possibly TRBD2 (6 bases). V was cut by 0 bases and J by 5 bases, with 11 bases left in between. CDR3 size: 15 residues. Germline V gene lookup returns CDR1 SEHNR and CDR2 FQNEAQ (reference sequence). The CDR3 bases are TGTGCCAGCAGCTTAGCGGGAGGAGGCGACAATGAGCAGTTCTTC. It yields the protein CASSLAGGGDNEQFF.

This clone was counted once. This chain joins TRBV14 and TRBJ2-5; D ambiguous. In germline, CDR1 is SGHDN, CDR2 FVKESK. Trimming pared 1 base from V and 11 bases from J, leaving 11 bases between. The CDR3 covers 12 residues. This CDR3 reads CASSQVMSEQYF. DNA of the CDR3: TGTGCCAGCAGCCAAGTAATGAGTGAGCAGTACTTC.

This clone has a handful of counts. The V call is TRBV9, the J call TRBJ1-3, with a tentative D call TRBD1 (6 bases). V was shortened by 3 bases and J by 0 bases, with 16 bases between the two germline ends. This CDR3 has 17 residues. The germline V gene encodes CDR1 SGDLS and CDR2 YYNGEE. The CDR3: CASSARRQAHSGNTIYF. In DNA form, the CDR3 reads TGTGCCAGCAGCGCCCGTAGACAGGCCCACTCTGGAAACACCATATATTTT. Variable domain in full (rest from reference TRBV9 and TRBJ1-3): DSGVTQTPKHLITATGQRVTLRCSPRSGDLSVYWYQQSLDQGLQFLIQYYNGEERAKGNILERFSAQQFPDLHSELNLSSLELGDSALYFCASSARRQAHSGNTIYFGEGSWLTVV.

CDR3 region: CAWSSGIGGTGSQPQHF. The CDR3 DNA sequence: TGTGCCTGGAGCTCCGGAATTGGAGGGACAGGGAGTCAGCCCCAGCATTTT. The chain carries TRBV30 and TRBJ1-5; TRBD1 aligns across 9 bases. Germline-derived CDR1 and CDR2 are GTSNPN and SVGIG (reference sequence). The CDR3 has 17 residues. After removal of 3 bases from V and 6 bases from J, the junction contained 15 bases not matched to a gene.

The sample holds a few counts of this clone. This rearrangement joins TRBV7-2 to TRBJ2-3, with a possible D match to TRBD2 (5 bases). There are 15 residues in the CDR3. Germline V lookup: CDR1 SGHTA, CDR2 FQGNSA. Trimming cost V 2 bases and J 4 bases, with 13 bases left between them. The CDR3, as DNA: TGTGCCAGCAGCTTATCGCTAGGGAGCCCAGATACGCAGTATTTT. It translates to CASSLSLGSPDTQYF. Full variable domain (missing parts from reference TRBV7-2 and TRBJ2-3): GAGVSQSPSNKVTEKGKDVELRCDPISGHTALYWYRQSLGQGLEFLIYFQGNSAPDKSGLPSDRFSAERTGGSVSTLTIQRTQQEDSAVYLCASSLSLGSPDTQYFGPGTRLTVL.

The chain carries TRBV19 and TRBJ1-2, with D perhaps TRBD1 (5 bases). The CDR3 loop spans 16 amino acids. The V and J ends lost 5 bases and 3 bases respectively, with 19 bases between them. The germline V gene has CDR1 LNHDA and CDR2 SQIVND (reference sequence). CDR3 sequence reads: CASSSPPLGTDYGYTF. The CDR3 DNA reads TGTGCCAGTAGTTCCCCACCCTTGGGGACTGACTATGGCTACACCTTC. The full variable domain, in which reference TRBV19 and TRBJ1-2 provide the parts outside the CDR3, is DGGITQSPKYLFRKEGQNVTLSCEQNLNHDAMYWYRQDPGQGLRLIYYSQIVNDFQKGDIAEGYSVSREKKESFPLTVTSAQKNPTAFYLCASSSPPLGTDYGYTFGSGTRLTVV.